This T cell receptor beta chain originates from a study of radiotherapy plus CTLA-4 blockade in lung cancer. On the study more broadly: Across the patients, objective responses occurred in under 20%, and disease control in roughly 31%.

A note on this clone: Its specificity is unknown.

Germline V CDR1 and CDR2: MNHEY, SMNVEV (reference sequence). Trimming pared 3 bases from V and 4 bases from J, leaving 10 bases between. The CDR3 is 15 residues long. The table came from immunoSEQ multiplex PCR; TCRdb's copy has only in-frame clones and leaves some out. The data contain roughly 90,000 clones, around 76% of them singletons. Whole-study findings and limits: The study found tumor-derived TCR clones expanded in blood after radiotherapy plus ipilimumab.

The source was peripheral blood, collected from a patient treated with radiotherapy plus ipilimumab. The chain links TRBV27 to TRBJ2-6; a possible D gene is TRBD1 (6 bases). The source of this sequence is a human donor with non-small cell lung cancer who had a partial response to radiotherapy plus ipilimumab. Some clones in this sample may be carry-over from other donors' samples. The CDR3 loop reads CASSLWGPGANVLTF. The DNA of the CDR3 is TGTGCCAGCAGTTTGTGGGGGCCCGGGGCCAACGTCCTGACTTTC. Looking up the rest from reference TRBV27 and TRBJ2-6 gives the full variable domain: EAQVTQNPRYLITVTGKKLTVTCSQNMNHEYMSWYRQDPGLGLRQIYYSMNVEVTDKGDVPEGYKVSRKEKRNFPLILESPSPNQTSLYFCASSLWGPGANVLTFGAGSRLTVL.